The clone carrying this T cell receptor beta chain was observed a single time. Its antigen is still unknown. The table came from immunoSEQ multiplex PCR; TCRdb's copy has only in-frame clones and leaves some out. The sample shows roughly 300,000 clones, 75% to 90% of them seen only once. This sample stems from a study of cytomegalovirus exposure and HLA in healthy donors. Study results and caveats: Three chains linked to CMV were shown in vitro to be specific for CMV antigens. Listed as cytomegalovirus-associated were 150 or so TCR beta chains. According to a subsequent analysis, TCR clusters identified in the first cohort showed a tendency to co-occur across the approximately 110 validation repertoires.

The sequence derives from a woman between 18 and 29 years old in good health and CMV-seronegative. The sample consisted of PBMCs.

Here the CDR3 reads CASSYGLDNYEQYF. The CDR3 region has the DNA TGTGCCAGCAGTTACGGACTAGACAACTACGAGCAGTACTTC. The gene calls are TRBV6-5 and TRBJ2-7; TRBD2 matches 7 bases. The CDR3 sequence is 14 residues long. J was trimmed by 3 bases and V by 2 bases; bases with no gene match: 4. CDR1 is MNHEY and CDR2 is SVGAGI in the germline V gene.